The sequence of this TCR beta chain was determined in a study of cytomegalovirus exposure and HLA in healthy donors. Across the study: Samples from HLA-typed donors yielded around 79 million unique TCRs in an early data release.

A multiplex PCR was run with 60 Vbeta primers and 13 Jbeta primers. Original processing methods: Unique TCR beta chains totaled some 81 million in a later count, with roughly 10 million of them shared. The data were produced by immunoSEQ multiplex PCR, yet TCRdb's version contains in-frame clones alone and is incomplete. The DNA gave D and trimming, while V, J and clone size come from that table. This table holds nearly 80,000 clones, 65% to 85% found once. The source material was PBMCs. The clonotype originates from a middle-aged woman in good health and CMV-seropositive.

CDR3 sequence: CASSFNGLTGELFF. CDR3 coding DNA: TGTGCCAGCAGCTTCAACGGACTCACCGGGGAGCTGTTTTTT. The V gene is TRBV7-3, the J gene TRBJ2-2; TRBD2 is a possible D gene (5 bases). Trimming removed 3 bases from V and 4 bases from J, with 9 bases in between. Germline V gene data show CDR1 as SGHTA and CDR2 as FQGTGA. This CDR3 comprises 14 residues.